This T cell receptor (beta chain) was observed in a study of neurological immune-mediated disorders. Via MiXCR, TCRdb re-called the 5' RACE reads, giving one row per CDR3 protein. The sample records 50,000 to 55,000 distinct CDR3 sequences, less than 4% being singletons. The CDR3 contains 14 residues. V was trimmed by 7 bases and J by 6 bases, leaving 20 bases between them. Per the germline V gene, CDR1 is DFQATT and CDR2 is SNEGSKA (reference sequence). Ten or more counts support this clonotype. The gene calls are TRBV20-1 and TRBJ2-3; D possibly matches TRBD1 or TRBD2 (6 bases each). The sequence came from a man aged 60 to 69 with multiple sclerosis. Sequencing used PBMCs. CDR3 in amino acids: CSVKKRGVGDTQYF. DNA for the CDR3: TGCAGTGTCAAGAAGAGGGGGGTGGGCGATACGCAGTATTTT.